This T cell receptor (beta chain) comes out of a study of CD8+ T cells in alopecia areata. Study-level results: Sequence data from scalp samples additionally include resident alphabeta T cells of normal skin.

CDR3 length: 13 residues. V dropped 5 bases and J dropped 1 base, with 9 bases sitting between them. The germline gives CDR1 SQVTM, CDR2 ANQGSEA. Obtained from alopecia areata patients were lesional scalp punch biopsies along with peripheral blood. The researchers isolated CD4+ and CD8+ T cells from PBMCs by sorting. About this clone: The antigen remains unidentified.

cDNA serving as the sequencing template came from extracted, reverse transcribed RNA. TCRdb's table, derived via immunoSEQ multiplex PCR, lists solely in-frame clones and lacks some. The sample lists around 82,000 clones, roughly 51% occurring once. The clonotype was recovered from a human donor with alopecia areata. The sequenced material came from NKG2D-high CD8+ T cells sorted from blood. The gene calls are TRBV29-1 and TRBJ1-3; D not resolved. CDR3 nucleotide sequence: TGCAGCGTTAGGTACGGATCTGGAAACACCATATATTTT. Its protein is CSVRYGSGNTIYF.